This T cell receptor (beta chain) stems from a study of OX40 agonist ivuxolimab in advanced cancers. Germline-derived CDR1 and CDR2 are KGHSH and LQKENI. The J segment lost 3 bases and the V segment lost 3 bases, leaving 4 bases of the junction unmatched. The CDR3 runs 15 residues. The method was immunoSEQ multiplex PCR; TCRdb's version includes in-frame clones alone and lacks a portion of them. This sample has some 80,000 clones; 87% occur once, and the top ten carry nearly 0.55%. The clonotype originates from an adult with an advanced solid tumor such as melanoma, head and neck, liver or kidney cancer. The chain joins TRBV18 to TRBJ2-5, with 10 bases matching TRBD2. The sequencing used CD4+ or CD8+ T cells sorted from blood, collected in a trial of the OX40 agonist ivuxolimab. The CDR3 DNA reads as TGTGCCAGCTCACCCGGACTAGCGGATAAAGAGACCCAGTACTTC. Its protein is CASSPGLADKETQYF.